This entry features one TCR beta chain sequence. V dropped 7 bases and J dropped 4 bases, with 19 bases sitting between them. The CDR3 runs 14 residues. Germline lookup yields CDR1 SQVTM and CDR2 ANQGSEA. This sample is part of a study of blood T cell repertoires in COVID-19. Study details: Donors in the United States, Italy and Spain gave samples during acute or convalescent COVID-19. From T cells, B-cell-depleted T cells, or PBMCs came the material, which was cDNA or gDNA.

Some clones are missing from TCRdb's copy, which holds only in-frame ones; the method was immunoSEQ multiplex PCR. The sample carries roughly 250,000 clones, roughly 88% recorded once. Participants' own reports of clinical history determined their cohort assignment. This TCR derives from a woman aged 40 to 50 with acute COVID-19. The material sequenced was PBMCs or T cells enriched from blood (not recorded which). This rearrangement joins TRBV29-1 to TRBJ1-1; the D gene is possibly TRBD1 (5 bases). In DNA form, the CDR3 reads TGCAGCGCTCCAACCTCAGGGAGGCGCACTGAAGCTTTCTTT. This translates into CSAPTSGRRTEAFF.